These 29 T cell receptor beta chains were sequenced from one sample in a study of T cell repertoires in cytomegalovirus infection. MiXCR, run by TCRdb on the reads, gives a single entry per CDR3 protein. Here the sample spans approximately 100,000 distinct CDR3 sequences, roughly 40% being singletons. Antigens of these TCRs are unknown. This sample comprised CD8+ T cells from cultured PBMCs, obtained from culture after CMV antigen stimulation. These receptors were taken from a human donor in good health (CMV status not recorded). Some clones in this sample may be carry-over from other donors' samples.

This clonotype was counted between two and nine times. This chain connects TRBV28 to TRBJ2-7, with D tentatively TRBD1 (5 bases). CDR3 length equals 15 residues. The V gene's germline CDR1 is MDHEN and CDR2 SYDVKM. Trimming cost V 8 bases and J 3 bases, with 20 bases left between them. This CDR3 is CASQNPDTLHYEQYF. The CDR3 nucleotides are TGTGCCAGCCAGAACCCGGACACACTACACTACGAGCAGTACTTC.

The chain combines TRBV7-4 with TRBJ1-3, with D uncertain. CDR3 length: 12 residues. Between the trimmed V and J ends, which lost 3 bases and 4 bases, there was a span of 4 bases. Germline lookup yields CDR1 SGHVT and CDR2 SQSDAQ. The CDR3 loop is CASSLGGNTIYF. Here the CDR3 DNA reads TGTGCCAGCAGCTTGGGAGGAAACACCATATATTTT.

This clonotype was picked up many times. This chain joins TRBV2 and TRBJ1-1; 8 bases are a match to TRBD1. Germline CDR1 SNHLY, CDR2 FYNNEI. V was clipped by 6 bases and J by 7 bases; unmatched bases: 7. The CDR3 has 13 residues. CDR3 sequence reads: CASRTGQGGEAFF. Written as DNA, the CDR3 is TGTGCCAGCAGGACCGGACAGGGTGGTGAAGCTTTCTTT.

V is TRBV9 and J is TRBJ1-1; D is ambiguous. The germline V gene has CDR1 SGDLS and CDR2 YYNGEE. V was cut by 4 bases and J by 2 bases, with 9 bases left in between. CDR3 length equals 13 residues. The CDR3 here is CASSPPLNTEAFF. CDR3 nucleotide sequence: TGTGCCAGCAGCCCCCCCCTTAACACTGAAGCTTTCTTT.

The V and J genes are TRBV12-3 or TRBV12-4 and TRBJ2-7; 7 positions match TRBD2. V lost 2 bases, J lost 3 bases, and 7 bases stayed unmatched. CDR3 length: 15 amino acids. This CDR3 is CASSLWLAADYEQYF. DNA for the CDR3: TGTGCCAGCAGTTTATGGCTAGCGGCGGACTACGAGCAGTACTTC.

At least ten counts were recorded for this clonotype. The chain recombines TRBV12-3 or TRBV12-4 with TRBJ1-1; D is unresolved. CDR3 length equals 13 residues. V was pared by 10 bases and J by 4 bases, with 16 bases between. CDR3 protein: CATQTLTGTEAFF. The CDR3 bases are TGTGCCACCCAAACCCTCACGGGCACTGAAGCTTTCTTT.

This clonotype was observed many times. The chain couples TRBV15 to TRBJ1-4; D gene uncertain. V lost 8 bases to trimming and J lost 0 bases, with 13 bases between them. This CDR3 region has 15 residues. Germline V gene sequence: CDR1 LNHNV, CDR2 YYDKDF (reference sequence). The CDR3 bases are TGTGCCACCCAGCCGGACGGTGCAACTAATGAAAAACTGTTTTTT. The encoded protein is CATQPDGATNEKLFF.

V usage is TRBV6-2 or TRBV6-3 and J usage is TRBJ2-1, with 8 nucleotides matching TRBD2. V was clipped by 0 bases and J by 2 bases; unmatched bases: 6. CDR3 length: 17 residues. Germline CDR1 MNHEY, CDR2 SVGEGT. The CDR3 protein is CASSYSKAGEPYNEQFF. DNA for the CDR3: TGTGCCAGCAGTTACTCGAAAGCGGGGGAACCCTACAATGAGCAGTTCTTC.

The chain joins TRBV7-6 to TRBJ2-5; 8 bases line up with TRBD2. The V segment lost 5 bases and the J segment 1 base; nucleotides outside the gene matches: 9. The CDR3 is 16 residues long. Per germline, CDR1 SGHVS and CDR2 FNYEAQ. DNA for the CDR3: TGTGCCAGCAGCCCCGGAGTGCGGGGGGCCCAAGAGACCCAGTACTTC. This encodes CASSPGVRGAQETQYF.

The chain links TRBV7-2 to TRBJ2-7; either TRBD1 or TRBD2 may supply D (5 bases each). Per the germline V gene, CDR1 is SGHTA and CDR2 is FQGNSA. V lost 5 bases, J lost 2 bases, and 13 bases lay in between. The CDR3 has 14 residues. DNA for the CDR3: TGTGCCAGCAGCATCCCGGGGCCAACCTACGAGCAGTACTTC. It specifies CASSIPGPTYEQYF.

The chain links TRBV7-9 to TRBJ2-2; 9 nucleotides align to TRBD2. CDR1 SEHNR and CDR2 FQNEAQ come from the germline V gene (reference sequence). V dropped 5 bases and J dropped 3; count of bases not matched to a gene: 4. The CDR3 runs 15 residues. CDR3 loop: CASSPSGVYTGELFF. The CDR3 nucleotides are TGTGCCAGCAGCCCTAGCGGGGTGTACACCGGGGAGCTGTTTTTT. Full variable domain (remainder filled in from reference TRBV7-9 and TRBJ2-2): DTGVSQNPRHKITKRGQNVTFRCDPISEHNRLYWYRQTLGQGPEFLTYFQNEAQLEKSRLLSDRFSAERPKGSFSTLEIQRTEQGDSAMYLCASSPSGVYTGELFFGEGSRLTVL.

There are many counts of this clonotype. The rearrangement joins TRBV6-1 to TRBJ1-1; the D is unclear. The CDR3 consists of 13 residues. Germline CDR1 and CDR2: MNHNS and SASEGT. The V gene lost 6 bases and the J gene lost 0 bases, with 8 bases spanning the gap. CDR3 in DNA: TGTGCCAGCAGCCTTACTCTGAACACTGAAGCTTTCTTT. Protein product: CASSLTLNTEAFF.

This chain connects TRBV4-2 to TRBJ1-5, with a possible D match to TRBD1 (5 bases). The ends were cut back, 3 bases at V and 7 bases at J, with 16 bases in the middle. Germline V gives CDR1 LGHNA, CDR2 YNFKEQ. The CDR3 contains 15 residues. The CDR3 sequence is CASSQARGVGQPQHF. In DNA, the CDR3 is TGTGCCAGCAGCCAGGCTCGGGGGGTGGGGCAGCCCCAGCATTTT.

This clonotype was observed a handful of times. The chain employs TRBV11-2 and TRBJ2-1; D gene unclear. Trimming pared 2 bases from V and 6 bases from J, leaving 5 bases between. Per the germline V gene, CDR1 is SGHAT and CDR2 is FQNNGV. The CDR3 runs to 12 residues. The CDR3 nucleotides read TGTGCCAGCAGCTTAATGCGCAATGAGCAGTTCTTC. It translates to CASSLMRNEQFF.

This sequence joins TRBV11-1 and TRBJ1-3, with D perhaps matching TRBD1 (5 bases). Per the germline V gene, CDR1 is SGHAT and CDR2 is FQDESV (reference sequence). Deletions cut 6 bases from V and 2 bases from J, with 14 bases between. The CDR3 consists of 15 residues. CDR3 sequence reads: CASSIYGTPGNTIYF. In nucleotides, the CDR3 is TGTGCCAGCAGTATCTACGGGACGCCTGGAAACACCATATATTTT.

The chain carries TRBV7-3 and TRBJ2-7, with unresolved D. The CDR3 is 13 amino acids. With 4 bases removed from V and 1 base from J, the gap between germline ends came to 8 bases. Germline lookup yields CDR1 SGHTA and CDR2 FQGTGA. CDR3 loop: CASSSTISYEQYF. As DNA, the CDR3 is TGTGCCAGCAGCTCTACCATTTCCTACGAGCAGTACTTC.

The V gene is TRBV7-8, the J gene TRBJ2-5; 7 bases map to TRBD1. J lost 1 base, V lost 5 bases, and 4 bases had no gene match. The CDR3 spans 14 residues. Germline V gene data show CDR1 as SGHVS and CDR2 as FQNEAQ. The CDR3 sequence: CASSHGQAQETQYF. In nucleotides, the CDR3 is TGTGCCAGCAGCCACGGACAGGCCCAAGAGACCCAGTACTTC.

This clonotype appeared a single time. This CDR3 reads CASSPWDRDLTEAFF. CDR3 nucleotide sequence: TGTGCCAGCAGCCCGTGGGACAGGGATTTGACTGAAGCTTTCTTT. The genes are TRBV7-6 and TRBJ1-1, with 9 bases identical to TRBD1. Looked up from germline, CDR1 is SGHVS and CDR2 is FNYEAQ. This CDR3 is 15 amino acids long. The trim removed 5 bases at V and 5 bases at J, leaving 9 bases unmatched.

The V and J genes are TRBV29-1 and TRBJ2-7; no clear D gene. Germline V lookup: CDR1 SQVTM, CDR2 ANQGSEA. V was pared by 4 bases and J by 4 bases, with 14 bases between. The CDR3 is 13 amino acids. In DNA, the CDR3 is TGCAGCGTTGTATTCCCCGGGCCTTACGAGCAGTACTTC. This gives the protein CSVVFPGPYEQYF.

The chain employs TRBV4-1 and TRBJ1-1, with 8 bases aligning to TRBD1. The germline V gene has CDR1 MGHRA and CDR2 YSYEKL. This CDR3 contains 14 residues. The trim removed 5 bases at V and 10 bases at J, leaving 12 bases unmatched. The CDR3 region is CASSWGTGDPVAFF. CDR3 coding DNA: TGCGCCAGCAGCTGGGGGACAGGAGACCCTGTAGCTTTCTTT.

This rearrangement joins TRBV28 to TRBJ1-2, with D possibly being TRBD1 (5 bases). Per the germline V gene, CDR1 is MDHEN and CDR2 is SYDVKM. The CDR3 covers 17 residues. V was pared by 2 bases and J by 0 bases, with 16 bases between. Written as DNA, the CDR3 is TGTGCCAGCAGTTTAGAGACAGCCGCCCTACCTAACTATGGCTACACCTTC. Translation gives CASSLETAALPNYGYTF.

This clonotype was recorded a few times. CDR3 in amino acids: CASAPGTGGDEQFF. As DNA, the CDR3 is TGTGCTAGTGCTCCCGGGACAGGGGGTGATGAGCAGTTCTTC. The chain couples TRBV12-5 to TRBJ2-1; 11 nucleotides align to TRBD1. From germline, CDR1 is LGHNT and CDR2 FRNRAP. The ends lost 7 bases at V and 8 bases at J; junction bases unmatched: 7. This CDR3 contains 14 residues.

This clonotype has only a few counts. CDR3 region: CASSILEGDYSNQPQHF. Here the CDR3 DNA reads TGTGCCAGTAGTATTTTAGAAGGGGACTATAGCAATCAGCCCCAGCATTTT. The gene calls are TRBV19 and TRBJ1-5; possibly TRBD1 for D (5 bases). The CDR3 loop spans 17 amino acids. Trimming shortened V by 3 bases and J by 0 bases, and 15 bases separated the two germline ends. Germline V gene data show CDR1 as LNHDA and CDR2 as SQIVND (reference sequence).

The chain uses TRBV12-3 or TRBV12-4 and TRBJ1-1; D uncertain. Trimming took 8 bases from V and 6 from J, leaving 7 bases between them. The CDR3 is 10 amino acids. The CDR3 reads CASGSPEAFF. Written as DNA, the CDR3 is TGTGCCAGCGGGAGCCCTGAAGCTTTCTTT.

In this sample, this clonotype turned up once. DNA for the CDR3: TGTGCCAGCCGAGGGAACAGTGGCTACACCTTC. Translation: CASRGNSGYTF. The rearrangement links TRBV6-6 to TRBJ1-2; the D is unclear. V lost 8 bases and J lost 7, with 11 bases in between. The CDR3 contains 11 residues. Germline V CDR1 and CDR2: MNHNY, SVGAGI (reference sequence).

The sample holds one count of this clonotype. The rearrangement uses TRBV7-3 and TRBJ2-7; 8 bases align to TRBD1. V lost 6 bases to trimming and J lost 3 bases; unmatched junction nucleotides: 1. Germline values: CDR1 SGHTA, CDR2 FQGTGA. The CDR3 loop spans 12 amino acids. CDR3 sequence: CASRDRGYEQYF. In nucleotides, the CDR3 is TGTGCCAGCAGAGACAGGGGCTACGAGCAGTACTTC.

The chain couples TRBV7-9 to TRBJ2-1; 7 nucleotides align to TRBD1. The trim removed 1 base at V and 6 bases at J, leaving 3 bases unmatched. Germline CDR1 reads SEHNR; CDR2 reads FQNEAQ (reference sequence). The CDR3 has 14 amino acids. CDR3 sequence: CASSLDAGGNEQFF. DNA of the CDR3: TGTGCCAGCAGCTTAGACGCAGGGGGCAATGAGCAGTTCTTC. Filled out from reference TRBV7-9 and TRBJ2-1, the complete variable domain reads DTGVSQNPRHKITKRGQNVTFRCDPISEHNRLYWYRQTLGQGPEFLTYFQNEAQLEKSRLLSDRFSAERPKGSFSTLEIQRTEQGDSAMYLCASSLDAGGNEQFFGPGTRLTVL.

V gene TRBV28 combines with J gene TRBJ2-5, with 9 positions matching TRBD2. CDR3 length: 15 amino acids. Germline V gene data show CDR1 as MDHEN and CDR2 as SYDVKM. The trim removed 2 bases at V and 4 bases at J, leaving 5 bases unmatched. CDR3 bases: TGTGCCAGCAGTTTAATGCGGGGGGGTGGAGAGACCCAGTACTTC. It specifies CASSLMRGGGETQYF.

This rearrangement joins TRBV20-1 to TRBJ2-3, with TRBD2 matching over 10 bases. With 3 bases clipped from V and 2 bases from J, the junction kept 11 bases outside the gene matches. CDR1 is DFQATT, CDR2 SNEGSKA, per germline (reference sequence). The CDR3 length is 17 residues. CDR3 amino acids: CSARGRLAGAYTDTQYF. CDR3 DNA: TGCAGTGCTAGGGGGCGGCTAGCGGGGGCCTACACAGATACGCAGTATTTT.